A selection of T cell receptor beta chains follows, all from one sample in a study of CD8 T cells in ankylosing spondylitis. TCRdb re-called the 5' RACE reads through MiXCR, storing one row per CDR3 protein. The data contain approximately 290,000 distinct CDR3 sequences, around 21% of them singletons. The material sequenced was blood, either unsorted or a sorted T cell fraction (not recorded which). The receptors shown here come from a female donor with ankylosing spondylitis or in good health (not recorded which). Each CDR3 is given with its conserved first and last residue. Each record gives: D gene, J gene, V gene, clone size, CDR3 length, CDR3 DNA, CDR3 protein. D genes are given only for firm matches. Part of the rows lack a size; the others show once, few, many or a class for expanded clones.

>.|TRBJ2-7|TRBV12-3/TRBV12-4|few|14
TGTGCCAGCAGTTTAGACAGGGATCCCTACGAGCAGTACTTC
CASSLDRDPYEQYF
>.|TRBJ2-5|TRBV29-1|few|13
TGCAGCGTTGGGGGGCGGAACATAGAGACCCAGTACTTC
CSVGGRNIETQYF
>.|TRBJ1-1|TRBV20-1|.|14
TGCAGTGCCCTAGCTGTATTCCTGAACACTGAAGCTTTCTTT
CSALAVFLNTEAFF
>TRBD2|TRBJ2-7|TRBV7-2|many|16
TGTGCCAGCAGCTCGGGACTAGCGGGAGAGATTTACGAGCAGTACTTC
CASSSGLAGEIYEQYF
>.|TRBJ2-7|TRBV18|many|13
TGTGCCAGCTCACCCCCACAGGGAAACGAGCAGTACTTC
CASSPPQGNEQYF
>TRBD1|TRBJ1-1|TRBV7-2|.|15
TGTGCCAGCAGCGAGGGGACAGTCATGAACACTGAAGCTTTCTTT
CASSEGTVMNTEAFF
>.|TRBJ2-2|TRBV7-3|.|14
TGTGCCAGCAGTAGACAGACCCCACCGCGAGAGCTGTTTTTT
CASSRQTPPRELFF
>.|TRBJ1-1|TRBV6-1|.|13
TGTGCCAGCAGTGCGTACAGGGACACTGAAGCTTTCTTT
CASSAYRDTEAFF
>.|TRBJ2-5|TRBV18|.|13
TGTGCCAGCTCACCGGCGCCAAAAGAGACCCAGTACTTC
CASSPAPKETQYF
>.|TRBJ1-2|TRBV6-1|few|13
TGTGCCAGCAAAAGGCAAATTAACTATGGCTACACCTTC
CASKRQINYGYTF
>.|TRBJ1-5|TRBV15|.|14
TGTGCCACCAGCAGCCCAGGGGGCAATCAGCCCCAGCATTTT
CATSSPGGNQPQHF
>TRBD2|TRBJ2-1|TRBV12-3/TRBV12-4|few|15
TGTGCCAGCAGTGTTCTAGCGGGAGGGCTCAGTGAGCAGTTCTTC
CASSVLAGGLSEQFF
>.|TRBJ2-7|TRBV5-6|few|12
TGTGCCAGCAGCTTCTCGGACGGCGAGCAGTACTTC
CASSFSDGEQYF
>TRBD2|TRBJ2-1|TRBV12-3/TRBV12-4|many|14
TGTGCCAGCAGTGGAGGGACTAGCAGGTTTGAGCAGTTCTTC
CASSGGTSRFEQFF
>TRBD2|TRBJ2-1|TRBV12-3/TRBV12-4|many|14
TGTGCCAGCAGTCAGACTAGCCTTTACAATGAGCAGTTCTTC
CASSQTSLYNEQFF
>.|TRBJ2-5|TRBV4-2|.|14
TGTGCCAGCAGCCAAGAGGGGGGTGCGGAGACCCAGTACTTC
CASSQEGGAETQYF
>.|TRBJ2-3|TRBV20-1|few|15
TGCAGTGCTCAAGCCCGGCTGGACAGCACAGATACGCAGTATTTT
CSAQARLDSTDTQYF
>.|TRBJ1-5|TRBV2|.|15
TGTGCCAGCAGTGATGGAGGGGATGACAATCAGCCCCAGCATTTT
CASSDGGDDNQPQHF
>.|TRBJ2-2|TRBV21-1|.|16
TGTGCCAGCAGCAAAGGTAGCGGGAGCCGCACCGGGGAGCTGTTTTTT
CASSKGSGSRTGELFF
>TRBD1|TRBJ1-5|TRBV7-2|few|16
TGTGCCAGCAGCGCAGGGACAGGGCTAGGCAATCAGCCCCAGCATTTT
CASSAGTGLGNQPQHF
>.|TRBJ1-1|TRBV11-2|.|13
TGTGCCAGCAACCGGGCCCGGGATGGTGAAGCTTTCTTT
CASNRARDGEAFF
>.|TRBJ1-4|TRBV7-2|.|14
TGTGCCAGCAGCTTAGGTGGCGGATCGGAAAAACTGTTTTTT
CASSLGGGSEKLFF
>.|TRBJ2-3|TRBV20-1|many|13
TGCAGTGCTAGTGTAGCGGTCACAGATACGCAGTATTTT
CSASVAVTDTQYF
>TRBD2|TRBJ2-1|TRBV20-1|.|18
TGCAGTGCTAGGCGGACTAGCGGGACCTATTTACTCTACAATGAGCAGTTCTTC
CSARRTSGTYLLYNEQFF
>.|TRBJ2-6|TRBV29-1|few|17
TGCAGCGTTGAGGTGGGGGGACATCTCTCTGGGGCCAACGTCCTGACTTTC
CSVEVGGHLSGANVLTF
>.|TRBJ2-3|TRBV11-3|few|14
TGTGCCAGCAGCCGTAGCGGTCTTGTTGATACGCAGTATTTT
CASSRSGLVDTQYF
>.|TRBJ2-3|TRBV30|.|13
TGTGCCTGGAGCCCCCCTTCTAGGGTAGCGCAGTATTTT
CAWSPPSRVAQYF
>TRBD2|TRBJ2-7|TRBV20-1|.|15
TGCAGTGCTAGTGCACTAGCGGGAGGCACCTACGAGCAGTACTTC
CSASALAGGTYEQYF
>.|TRBJ2-5|TRBV7-2|.|15
TGTGCCAGCAGCTTAGCGCTGGCGGTTAAAGAGACCCAGTACTTC
CASSLALAVKETQYF
>TRBD2|TRBJ2-5|TRBV6-2/TRBV6-3|.|15
TGTGCCAGCAGATCAATAGCGGGAGCGGATGAGACCCAGTACTTC
CASRSIAGADETQYF
>.|TRBJ2-1|TRBV12-3/TRBV12-4|few|12
TGTGCCAGCAGTTTGTCTCGGGTTGAGCAGTTCTTC
CASSLSRVEQFF
>TRBD2|TRBJ2-5|TRBV29-1|many|14
TGCAGCGTTGAATCTAGCGGGAGCGGGGAGACCCAGTACTTC
CSVESSGSGETQYF
>TRBD1|TRBJ2-3|TRBV29-1|many|13
TGCAGCGTTGTGGGACAGCGCACAGATACGCAGTATTTT
CSVVGQRTDTQYF
>.|TRBJ2-5|TRBV6-5|few|16
TGTGCCAGCAGTTACTCGGGAAGGACTCTCCAAGAGACCCAGTACTTC
CASSYSGRTLQETQYF
>.|TRBJ2-2|TRBV6-5|.|15
TGTGCCAGCAGTTACGTTAGAGGCCCCTCCGGGGAGCTGTTTTTT
CASSYVRGPSGELFF
>.|TRBJ2-7|TRBV7-2|many|14
TGTGCCAGCAGCTTAAGAGGGAACTCCTACGAGCAGTACTTC
CASSLRGNSYEQYF
>TRBD2|TRBJ2-3|TRBV19|.|15
TGTGCCAGTAGCCGCGGGACTAGGGGTTCAGATACGCAGTATTTT
CASSRGTRGSDTQYF
>TRBD1|TRBJ1-2|TRBV20-1|many|15
TGCAGTGCTAGAGCCTTTGACAGGGGAGAGAATGGCTACACCTTC
CSARAFDRGENGYTF
>TRBD2|TRBJ2-3|TRBV29-1|.|14
TGCAGCGTTGAAAAGGCACTAGCGTTAGATACGCAGTATTTT
CSVEKALALDTQYF
>TRBD1|TRBJ2-3|TRBV30|.|13
TGTGCCTGGGCTGGACAGGGGACGGGTACGCAGTATTTT
CAWAGQGTGTQYF
>.|TRBJ2-7|TRBV6-2/TRBV6-3|few|15
TGTGCCAGCAGACCGGACAAGATCTCATTCAGCGAGCAGTACTTC
CASRPDKISFSEQYF
>.|TRBJ1-1|TRBV5-1|few|16
TGCGCCAGCAGCGAGTCCACCTCGGACTCGAACACTGAAGCTTTCTTT
CASSESTSDSNTEAFF
>.|TRBJ2-3|TRBV11-2|.|20
TGTGCCAGCAGATCACCTTTCGGGGGGCGTACGGCTTACATGACAGATACGCAGTATTTT
CASRSPFGGRTAYMTDTQYF
>.|TRBJ2-5|TRBV5-1|.|14
TGCGCCAGCACCCGGGACTTTTCCCAAGAGACCCAGTACTTC
CASTRDFSQETQYF
>.|TRBJ1-5|TRBV6-1|few|16
TGTGCCAGCAGCCGGCGGGGAAGGGATAGCAATCAGCCCCAGCATTTT
CASSRRGRDSNQPQHF
>TRBD1|TRBJ2-5|TRBV6-1|.|15
TGTGCCAGCAGTAGGGGACAGGGAAACCAAGAGACCCAGTACTTC
CASSRGQGNQETQYF
>TRBD2|TRBJ2-2|TRBV10-3|many|13
TGTGCCATCAGGATCGGGGGGACCGGGGAGCTGTTTTTT
CAIRIGGTGELFF
>TRBD1|TRBJ2-5|TRBV12-3/TRBV12-4|.|14
TGTGCCAGCAGTTTCCGACAGGGGAAAGAGACCCAGTACTTC
CASSFRQGKETQYF
>TRBD1|TRBJ2-3|TRBV6-5|.|17
TGTGCCAGCAGTTACTCAGGACAGGGAATGATCCCAGATACGCAGTATTTT
CASSYSGQGMIPDTQYF
>.|TRBJ2-7|TRBV6-5|many|17
TGTGCCAGCAGTTACTCGAATCTCGCAGTCCCCGTCAACGAGCAGTACTTC
CASSYSNLAVPVNEQYF
>.|TRBJ2-5|TRBV12-3/TRBV12-4|few|15
TGTGCCAGCAGTCCGTGGGAGGGGGGGGGAGAGACCCAGTACTTC
CASSPWEGGGETQYF
>TRBD2|TRBJ2-5|TRBV13|few|15
TGTGCCAGCAGCTTTAAAGTAGCGGGAGCTGAGACCCAGTACTTC
CASSFKVAGAETQYF
>.|TRBJ1-5|TRBV27|.|13
TGTGCCAGCAGTTTATCGTGGCGGCAGCCCCAGCATTTT
CASSLSWRQPQHF
>.|TRBJ2-6|TRBV25-1|.|16
TGTGCCAGCAGTGAGCAGGGCCCCTCTGGGGCCAACGTCCTGACTTTC
CASSEQGPSGANVLTF
>.|TRBJ2-7|TRBV7-9|.|15
TGTGCCAGCAGCTTATTCTCCCAGGTCGTCTACGAGCAGTACTTC
CASSLFSQVVYEQYF